This is a list of T cell receptor beta chains from one sample in a study of identical twins. MiXCR, applied by TCRdb to the 5' RACE reads, yields one record per CDR3 protein. The repertoire has 690,000 or so distinct CDR3 sequences, 8.6% of them found once; the top ten carry 0.85% to 1%. These data also formed part of another study, on yellow fever vaccine responses in identical twins.

The sample comprised PBMCs. The receptors shown here come from a woman aged 18-35 years in good health. CDR3s include the opening cysteine and the closing phenylalanine or tryptophan. Fields, in order: J gene, D gene, V gene, clone size, CDR3 DNA, CDR3 protein. The D gene is left open where the match is weak. Size tells how often a clone was seen (once, few, many) or the class of an expanded clone, and some rows leave it out.

TRBJ2-3 NA TRBV4-2 few TGTGCCAGCAGCCAAGAAAGCACAGATACGCAGTATTTT CASSQESTDTQYF
TRBJ2-1 NA TRBV5-1 NA TGCGCCAGCAGCTTGGTGGCAGATTACAATGAGCAGTTCTTC CASSLVADYNEQFF
TRBJ2-5 NA TRBV6-1 NA TGTGCCAGCAGACCCAGGGGTGGATGGGAGACCCAGTACTTC CASRPRGGWETQYF
TRBJ2-7 NA TRBV2 few TGTGCCAGCAGTCAGGGGTTCGACGAGCAGTACTTC CASSQGFDEQYF
TRBJ2-2 NA TRBV6-1 few TGTGCCAGCAGACCAGACAGTACCGCGAACACCGGGGAGCTGTTTTTT CASRPDSTANTGELFF
TRBJ1-4 NA TRBV4-1 few TGCGCCAGCAGCCCTGGACTGCTCTCTAATGAAAAACTGTTTTTT CASSPGLLSNEKLFF
TRBJ2-2 NA TRBV24-1 many TGTGCCACCAGTGATTTGAGAACCGGGGAGCTGTTTTTT CATSDLRTGELFF
TRBJ2-7 TRBD1 TRBV3-1 few TGTGCCAGCTCTACAGGGGTGGGTGAGCAGTACTTC CASSTGVGEQYF
TRBJ2-7 TRBD2 TRBV7-2 NA TGTGCCAGCAGCTGGGGGGGGATCTACGAGCAGTACTTC CASSWGGIYEQYF
TRBJ2-1 TRBD1 TRBV7-9 many TGTGCCAGCAGCTCGACAGGGGGCAATGAGCAGTTCTTC CASSSTGGNEQFF
TRBJ1-1 NA TRBV12-3/TRBV12-4 few TGTGCCAGCAGAGGAGACTCACTCCTCGCTGAAGCTTTCTTT CASRGDSLLAEAFF
TRBJ2-2 TRBD2 TRBV20-1 NA TGCAGTGCCACCCGCGGGGGGCCTTACACCGGGGAGCTGTTTTTT CSATRGGPYTGELFF
TRBJ2-7 TRBD1 TRBV3-1 few TGTGCCAGCAGCCAAGATTGGACAGGGAACGAGCAGTACTTC CASSQDWTGNEQYF
TRBJ2-7 NA TRBV20-1 few TGCAGTGCTCAGCCCGACAGGGAGGTCTACGAGCAGTACTTC CSAQPDREVYEQYF
TRBJ2-2 TRBD1 TRBV7-9 many TGTGCCAGCAGCAGCACAGGGGGCGGGGAGCTGTTTTTT CASSSTGGGELFF
TRBJ2-5 NA TRBV9 few TGTGCCAGCAGCGGCGCCAATACGCCAGAGACCCAGTACTTC CASSGANTPETQYF
TRBJ2-7 NA TRBV7-8 NA TGTGCCAGCAGCTCTCCATACCGGGGCTACGAGCAGTACTTC CASSSPYRGYEQYF
TRBJ1-1 NA TRBV6-5 few TGTGCCAGCAGTTACACACACTTGGGGGGGCCGGGGGAGGCTTTCTTT CASSYTHLGGPGEAFF
TRBJ2-3 TRBD2 TRBV4-2 few TGTGCCAGCAGCCAAGAGACTAGCGGGGGACGCACATATACGCAGTATTTT CASSQETSGGRTYTQYF
TRBJ1-6 TRBD1 TRBV7-2 NA TGTGCCAGCAGCCATCCGGGACAGATATATAATTCACCCCTCCACTTT CASSHPGQIYNSPLHF
TRBJ2-3 NA TRBV5-1 few TGCGCCAGCAGCCACGCCGGTCCGAGCACAGATACGCAGTATTTT CASSHAGPSTDTQYF
TRBJ2-1 TRBD1 TRBV5-6 NA TGTGCCAGCAGCTTGGCCATGGGAGTAGACAGGGGGCTCGATGAGCAGTTCTTC CASSLAMGVDRGLDEQFF
TRBJ2-1 TRBD2 TRBV4-2 NA TGTGCCAGCAGCCAAGATGGGGGTAGCGGGAGGGGGCAGTTCTTC CASSQDGGSGRGQFF
TRBJ2-2 NA TRBV6-4 many TGTGCCAGCAGTGACGGGACTAACACCGGGGAGCTGTTTTTT CASSDGTNTGELFF
TRBJ2-7 TRBD1 TRBV18 few TGTGCCAGCTCAAACGGGCAGGGGGAAGGCTACGAGCAGTACTTC CASSNGQGEGYEQYF
TRBJ2-5 TRBD2 TRBV20-1 NA TGCAGCGCCAGGGTCGGGGGGGGACAAGAGACCCAGTACTTC CSARVGGGQETQYF
TRBJ2-1 TRBD2 TRBV20-1 many TGCAGTGCTAAGCTGACTAGCGGGAGGATTAATGAGCAGTTCTTC CSAKLTSGRINEQFF
TRBJ2-3 TRBD1 TRBV29-1 NA TGCAGCGTGAACAGGGGTGGAGATACGCAGTATTTT CSVNRGGDTQYF
TRBJ2-3 NA TRBV2 few TGTGCCAGCAGTGAAGGTGGGGGGGGCCATACGCAGTATTTT CASSEGGGGHTQYF
TRBJ2-5 TRBD1 TRBV29-1 many TGCAGCGTTCAGGGGGACACAGAGACCCAGTACTTC CSVQGDTETQYF
TRBJ2-7 TRBD2 TRBV7-2 NA TGTGCCAGCAGTCCTAGCAGCGGGATGACCTACGAGCAGTACTTC CASSPSSGMTYEQYF
TRBJ2-7 NA TRBV29-1 few TGCAGCGTTGAGATCAGGAGCTCCTACGAGCAGTACTTC CSVEIRSSYEQYF
TRBJ2-7 NA TRBV7-2 many TGTGCCAGCAGCAACAACTACGAGCAGTACTTC CASSNNYEQYF
TRBJ2-7 NA TRBV7-2 many TGTGCCAGCAGCCTACGACTAGCCTACGAGCAGTACTTC CASSLRLAYEQYF
TRBJ2-5 TRBD2 TRBV15 few TGTGCCACCAGCAGAGGGGGACTAGCGGGAGAGAGAGAGACCCAGTACTTC CATSRGGLAGERETQYF
TRBJ2-5 TRBD2 TRBV29-1 NA TGCAGCGGCCTGACGAGCGGGGGAGAGACCCAGTACTTC CSGLTSGGETQYF
TRBJ2-7 NA TRBV4-3 many TGCGCCAGCAGCCAAGATTTACAGGACTACGAGCAGTACTTC CASSQDLQDYEQYF